This T cell receptor (beta chain) was sequenced for a study of CD8+ T cells in alopecia areata. Whole-study findings and limits: On tofacitinib, scalp and blood still held many of the expanded lesional clones. Lesional scalp, especially alopecia totalis/universalis, showed higher clonality than normal scalp. Patients showed less clear TCR sequence sharing than mice, possibly partly because of HLA diversity.

The treatment: oral pan-JAK inhibitor, 5-10 mg twice daily. Researchers gathered lesional scalp punch biopsies and peripheral blood from patients with alopecia areata. cDNA reverse transcribed from extracted RNA served as the sequencing template. Here immunoSEQ multiplex PCR was the method, and the copy in TCRdb shows in-frame clones only, minus some. The table lists roughly 200,000 clones, roughly two fifths of them singletons. The germline V gene encodes CDR1 SGDLS and CDR2 YYNGEE. V lost 0 bases, J lost 0 bases, and 13 bases lay in between. This CDR3 comprises 16 residues. Points on this clone: What it recognizes is unknown.

This specimen was CD4+ T cells sorted from blood, taken at approximately week 30, from a patient treated with tofacitinib. The source of this sequence is a human donor with alopecia areata. The chain carries TRBV9 and TRBJ2-7; either TRBD1 or TRBD2 may fit D (7 bases each). The CDR3, as DNA: TGTGCCAGCAGCGTAGGGGAGGGACAGAACTCCTACGAGCAGTACTTC. It yields the protein CASSVGEGQNSYEQYF. Full variable domain (remainder filled in from reference TRBV9 and TRBJ2-7): DSGVTQTPKHLITATGQRVTLRCSPRSGDLSVYWYQQSLDQGLQFLIQYYNGEERAKGNILERFSAQQFPDLHSELNLSSLELGDSALYFCASSVGEGQNSYEQYFGPGTRLTVT.